The T cell receptor beta chain described here comes from a study of shared clonotypes between healthy human individuals. The assay was immunoSEQ multiplex PCR, and TCRdb's table has in-frame clones only and misses some. Counted here are 2 million to 2.5 million clones, 85% to 95% occurring once; the ten biggest clones make up 0.39%. The CDR3 is 16 residues long. Germline V gives CDR1 SQVTM, CDR2 ANQGSEA. The V end lost 0 bases, the J end lost 3 bases, and 15 bases lay between the germline ends. This chain joins TRBV29-1 and TRBJ2-1, with D possibly being TRBD2 (6 bases). The receptor was derived from a young man in good health. Some clones in this sample may be carry-over from other donors' samples. Sample: naive CD4+ T cells from PBMCs. Subset noted: CD45RA+ positively selected. CDR3 amino acids: CSVEEGGAEGYNEQFF. The CDR3, as DNA: TGCAGCGTTGAAGAGGGAGGCGCCGAGGGCTACAATGAGCAGTTCTTC.